A single sample is the source of the 5 T cell receptor beta chains below, sequenced in a study of shared clonotypes between healthy human individuals. Generated by immunoSEQ multiplex PCR, the TCRdb table keeps only in-frame clones and is missing some. The sample comprises about 1.5 million clones, 95% to 99% of which are singletons, and less than 0.55% rests with the top ten. Sequencing used naive CD4+ T cells sorted from blood. Subset meaning: CD45RA+ positively selected. The receptors were sampled from a man aged 25-40 years in good health.

J is TRBJ2-5 and V is TRBV5-1, with D possibly being TRBD2 (5 bases). CDR1 SGHRS and CDR2 YFSETQ come from the germline V gene. The CDR3 totals 13 residues. V shed 3 bases and J shed 4 bases, with 10 bases lying between them. This chain's CDR3 is CASSSLAGETQYF. For the CDR3, the DNA is TGCGCCAGCAGCTCCCTGGCGGGAGAGACCCAGTACTTC.

This chain connects TRBV5-1 to TRBJ2-1, with D tentatively TRBD1 or TRBD2 (6 bases each). The germline CDR1 and CDR2 sequences are SGHRS and YFSETQ. V was cut by 4 bases and J by 0 bases, with 11 bases left in between. The CDR3 is 15 amino acids. The DNA of the CDR3 is TGCGCCAGCAGCCATGAGGGGGGCTCCTACAATGAGCAGTTCTTC. Protein: CASSHEGGSYNEQFF.

The chain has TRBV30 and TRBJ1-1; D gene ambiguous. V lost 2 bases, J lost 6 bases, and 25 bases lay in between. The CDR3 has 17 amino acids. Germline V gene data show CDR1 as GTSNPN and CDR2 as SVGIG (reference sequence). CDR3 in DNA: TGTGCCTGGAGTTTCCCCCAGAGCCGATACATTTTGGCTGAAGCTTTCTTT. It translates to CAWSFPQSRYILAEAFF.

This chain links TRBV9 with TRBJ1-1; D ambiguous. The CDR3 has 13 residues. Between the trimmed V and J ends, which lost 2 bases and 1 base, there was a span of 6 bases. Germline V gene data show CDR1 as SGDLS and CDR2 as YYNGEE. CDR3 sequence reads: CASSVFENTEAFF. The CDR3 region has the DNA TGTGCCAGCAGCGTTTTCGAGAACACTGAAGCTTTCTTT.

The chain links TRBV10-3 to TRBJ1-3; D is unresolved. This CDR3 has 16 amino acids. The ends were cut back, 0 bases at V and 0 bases at J, with 9 bases in the middle. CDR1 and CDR2 (germline): ENHRY, SYGVKD. Here the CDR3 reads CAISESGVRSGNTIYF. CDR3 coding DNA: TGTGCCATCAGTGAGTCTGGGGTCCGCTCTGGAAACACCATATATTTT.